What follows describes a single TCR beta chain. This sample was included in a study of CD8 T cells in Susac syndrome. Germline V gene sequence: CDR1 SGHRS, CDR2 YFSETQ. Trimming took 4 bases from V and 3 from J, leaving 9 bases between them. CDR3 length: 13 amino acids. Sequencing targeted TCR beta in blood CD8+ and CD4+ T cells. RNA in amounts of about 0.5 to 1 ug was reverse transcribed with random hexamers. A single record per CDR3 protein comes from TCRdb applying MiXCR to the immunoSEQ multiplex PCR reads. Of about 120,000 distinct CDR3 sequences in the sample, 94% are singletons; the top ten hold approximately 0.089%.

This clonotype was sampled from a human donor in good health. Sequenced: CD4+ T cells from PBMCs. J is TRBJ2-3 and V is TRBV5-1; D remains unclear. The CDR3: CASSPGPTDTQYF. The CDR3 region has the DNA TGCGCCAGCAGCCCTGGGCCGACAGATACGCAGTATTTT.